This T cell receptor beta chain came from a study of T cells after yellow fever vaccination. Findings and caveats of the study: Although most clonotypes did not, a small share appeared in both CD4 and CD8 compartments. The booster saw the reappearance of most primary-vaccination clones (roughly 97% CD4, 70% to 90% CD8).

There are many counts of this clonotype. Its antigen is as yet unknown. A process of 5'RACE template switching, which added a universal primer site and UMIs, was used to make TCR cDNA. TCRdb processed the 5' RACE reads anew with MiXCR; each CDR3 protein has one entry. This sample yields about 350,000 distinct CDR3 sequences, of which roughly 4% are seen a single time; roughly 24% belongs to the top ten. The CDR3 has 14 residues. V was pared by 0 bases and J by 6 bases, with 10 bases between. In germline, CDR1 is SGHTA, CDR2 FQGNSA. The source was PBMCs, collected 5 days after the yellow fever booster vaccination. The rearrangement joins TRBV7-2 to TRBJ2-3; perhaps TRBD1 as D (6 bases). This clonotype was sampled from a man aged 18-30 years who received the YFV17D yellow fever vaccine. CDR3 residues: CASSLAWGRDTQYF. The CDR3 DNA reads as TGTGCCAGCAGCTTAGCGTGGGGGCGCGATACGCAGTATTTT.